These 18 T cell receptor beta chains were all obtained from the same sample, sequenced in a study of T cell repertoires in cytomegalovirus infection. TCRdb fed the reads into MiXCR, producing one record per CDR3 protein. This table holds approximately 750,000 distinct CDR3 sequences, 35% found once. Input material: PBMCs. The receptors originated from a human donor in good health (CMV status not recorded). Some clones in this sample may be carry-over from other donors' samples.

At least ten counts were recorded for this clonotype. The chain is built from TRBV7-9 and TRBJ2-1; 7 bases map to TRBD1. This CDR3 comprises 15 residues. The trim removed 4 bases at V and 4 bases at J, leaving 7 bases unmatched. Germline V gives CDR1 SEHNR, CDR2 FQNEAQ (reference sequence). The CDR3 loop reads CASSSTGPSYNEQFF. The CDR3 DNA sequence: TGTGCCAGCAGCTCGACAGGGCCCTCATACAATGAGCAGTTCTTC.

This clonotype came up many times. The chain uses TRBV11-3 and TRBJ2-3; 7 positions agree with TRBD2. V lost 3 bases and J lost 5; bases outside the gene matches: 8. The CDR3 spans 15 residues. Germline V gives CDR1 SGHNT, CDR2 YENEEA. DNA for the CDR3: TGTGCCAGCAGCTTGGGAGCGGGATTGGTAGATACGCAGTATTTT. Amino acid sequence: CASSLGAGLVDTQYF.

This chain links TRBV7-3 with TRBJ2-2; the D is unclear. Germline CDR1 and CDR2: SGHTA and FQGTGA. V was shortened by 5 bases and J by 3 bases, with 13 bases between the two germline ends. CDR3 length: 15 residues. DNA for the CDR3: TGTGCCAGCAGCAGATCCCGTAGGGACACCGGGGAGCTGTTTTTT. Protein product: CASSRSRRDTGELFF.

This chain links TRBV25-1 with TRBJ2-6, with TRBD1 matching over 7 bases. This CDR3 has 18 amino acids. Looked up from germline, CDR1 is MGHDK and CDR2 is SYGVNS. Germline trimming cut 3 bases from V and 0 bases from J; bases unmatched to any gene: 8. In DNA, the CDR3 is TGTGCCAGCAGTGACCCGGGACAGCCTTTCTCTGGGGCCAACGTCCTGACTTTC. This sequence encodes CASSDPGQPFSGANVLTF.

This clonotype was counted between two and nine times. The chain is built from TRBV28 and TRBJ1-2; D gene unclear. The CDR3 consists of 15 residues. From germline, CDR1 is MDHEN and CDR2 SYDVKM. Trimming removed 2 bases at V and 5 bases at J, with 15 bases between. The CDR3: CASSLVPLRKYGYTF. In nucleotides, the CDR3 is TGTGCCAGCAGTTTAGTACCCCTAAGGAAGTATGGCTACACCTTC.

This clonotype was seen a handful of times. The V and J genes are TRBV2 and TRBJ1-5; 8 positions match TRBD1. CDR1 is SNHLY, CDR2 FYNNEI, per germline. CDR3 length: 17 residues. The junction had 10 bases not matched to a gene; V was cut back by 1 base and J by 5 bases. The CDR3, as DNA: TGTGCCAGCAGTGAAGGACCCACCAGGGGGCCCCATCAGCCCCAGCATTTT. Its translation: CASSEGPTRGPHQPQHF.

This clonotype has just a few counts. This chain connects TRBV27 to TRBJ2-5; D is perhaps TRBD2 (6 bases). Germline loops: CDR1 MNHEY, CDR2 SMNVEV (reference sequence). The CDR3 is 15 amino acids. Trimming removed 8 bases at V and 5 bases at J, with 21 bases between. The CDR3 DNA follows: TGTGCCAGCGGAGGGACCAGGACGTTCCGGGAGACCCAGTACTTC. Translating it yields CASGGTRTFRETQYF.

The chain carries TRBV7-6 and TRBJ2-7, with TRBD1 matching over 9 bases. Germline loops: CDR1 SGHVS, CDR2 FNYEAQ. This CDR3 comprises 15 residues. V shed 4 bases, J shed 5 bases, and the junction held 9 bases outside the gene matches. Written as DNA, the CDR3 is TGTGCCAGCAGCTCCCCCGGGACAGGGTCTGACGAGCAGTACTTC. Its protein is CASSSPGTGSDEQYF.

The V and J genes are TRBV20-1 and TRBJ2-7; no clear D. Germline-derived CDR1 and CDR2 are DFQATT and SNEGSKA (reference sequence). CDR3 length: 15 amino acids. Trimming pared 0 bases from V and 6 bases from J, leaving 18 bases between. This chain's CDR3 is CSARDLKISRAEQYF. The CDR3 DNA sequence: TGCAGTGCTAGAGATTTGAAGATAAGTCGGGCCGAGCAGTACTTC.

This clonotype was detected only a few times. The chain recombines TRBV5-5 with TRBJ2-7; D remains unclear. The CDR3 covers 12 residues. The V and J ends lost 6 bases and 6 bases respectively, with 13 bases between them. The germline gives CDR1 SGHKS, CDR2 YYEKEE (reference sequence). The CDR3 DNA is TGTGCCAGCACCAACTTTCTGACCGAGCAGTACTTC. Translation: CASTNFLTEQYF. Full variable domain (missing parts from reference TRBV5-5 and TRBJ2-7): DAGVTQSPTHLIKTRGQQVTLRCSPISGHKSVSWYQQVLGQGPQFIFQYYEKEERGRGNFPDRFSARQFPNYSSELNVNALLLGDSALYLCASTNFLTEQYFGPGTRLTVT.

A word on this clonotype: The CDR3 does not end in the conserved phenylalanine or tryptophan, so this is likely a read error. The rearrangement uses TRBV7-2 and TRBJ1-2; no reliable D call. CDR3 length: 12 amino acids. Germline V gene data show CDR1 as SGHTA and CDR2 as FQGNSA. This CDR3 reads CASRLEAYGYTL. CDR3 in DNA: TGTGCCAGCAGATTAGAGGCCTATGGCTACACCTTA.

This clonotype has just a few counts. This chain links TRBV7-8 with TRBJ1-5, with a weak D call TRBD1 (6 bases). V lost 2 bases and J 3 bases, leaving 8 bases between the germline ends. CDR1 is SGHVS and CDR2 is FQNEAQ in the germline V gene. The CDR3 spans 14 residues. CDR3 nucleotide sequence: TGTGCCAGCAGCTTAAGACAGGCCAATCAGCCCCAGCATTTT. This codes for CASSLRQANQPQHF. Together with reference TRBV7-8 and TRBJ1-5, the CDR3 gives the full variable domain: GAGVSQSPRYKVAKRGQDVALRCDPISGHVSLFWYQQALGQGPEFLTYFQNEAQLDKSGLPSDRFFAERPEGSVSTLKIQRTQQEDSAVYLCASSLRQANQPQHFGDGTRLSIL.

The CDR3 DNA follows: TGTGCCAGCAGCTTATCCGGGGGCCCAGTCACCGGGGAGCTGTTTTTT. Amino acids: CASSLSGGPVTGELFF. The V call is TRBV7-3, the J call TRBJ2-2; D may be TRBD1 or TRBD2 (6 bases each). The CDR3 has 16 amino acids. V gave up 2 bases and J gave up 4 bases, with 14 bases separating them. The germline CDR1 and CDR2 sequences are SGHTA and FQGTGA.

This clonotype appeared many times. This chain uses TRBV6-1 with TRBJ1-1; D not resolved. The CDR3 consists of 14 residues. Between the trimmed V and J ends, which lost 1 base and 0 bases, there was a span of 6 bases. From germline, CDR1 is MNHNS and CDR2 SASEGT. The CDR3 region is CASSEVGVNTEAFF. DNA for the CDR3: TGTGCCAGCAGTGAAGTTGGGGTGAACACTGAAGCTTTCTTT.

This clonotype was seen a handful of times. This chain connects TRBV10-3 to TRBJ2-7; TRBD1 might be the D (6 bases). The CDR3 totals 16 residues. CDR1 is ENHRY and CDR2 is SYGVKD in the germline V gene. Trimming shortened V by 0 bases and J by 3 bases, and 15 bases separated the two germline ends. Here the CDR3 reads CAISESVVGQLYEQYF. CDR3 nucleotide sequence: TGTGCCATCAGTGAGTCGGTCGTAGGACAGCTCTACGAGCAGTACTTC.

The chain employs TRBV29-1 and TRBJ2-1, with 7 bases identical to TRBD1. V trimming: 6 bases; J trimming: 8 bases; junction bases outside the gene matches: 4. The CDR3 spans 11 residues. Looked up from germline, CDR1 is SQVTM and CDR2 is ANQGSEA. DNA for the CDR3: TGCAGCGTACAGGGGCGCCATGAGCAGTTCTTC. This sequence encodes CSVQGRHEQFF.

This clonotype was recorded at least ten times. The V gene is TRBV5-4, the J gene TRBJ2-3; 7 bases are shared with TRBD2. In germline, CDR1 is SGHNT, CDR2 YYREEE (reference sequence). This CDR3 spans 14 amino acids. After removal of 4 bases from V and 1 base from J, the junction contained 3 bases not matched to a gene. CDR3 sequence: CASSRTSGTDTQYF. The CDR3 DNA reads TGTGCCAGCAGCCGTACTAGCGGCACAGATACGCAGTATTTT.

The chain links TRBV28 to TRBJ1-5; D may be TRBD1 (6 bases). The germline gives CDR1 MDHEN, CDR2 SYDVKM. The CDR3 runs 17 residues. The CDR3 reads CVSIFGGGGGRNQPQHF. As DNA, the CDR3 is TGTGTGAGCATTTTTGGGGGGGGAGGGGGGCGCAATCAGCCCCAGCATTTT.